This entry lists 18 T cell receptor beta chains sequenced from one sample in a study of shared clonotypes between healthy human individuals. This table comes from immunoSEQ multiplex PCR, and its TCRdb copy is limited to in-frame clones, with some not included. The data hold more than 1 million clones, with 75% to 80% observed a single time. What was sequenced was memory CD4+ T cells from PBMCs. Described subset: CD45RA-negative fraction. The source of these receptors is a man between 18 and 29 years old in good health. Some clones in this sample may be carry-over from other donors' samples.

This clone was observed a handful of times. This rearrangement joins TRBV10-3 to TRBJ1-5; D possibly corresponds to TRBD1 (5 bases). The germline V and J ends were trimmed by 8 bases and 7 bases, with 12 bases remaining between them. This CDR3 region has 12 residues. Looked up from germline, CDR1 is ENHRY and CDR2 is SYGVKD. Written as DNA, the CDR3 is TGTGCCATCGGGGGAGGGAGCCAGCCCCAGCATTTT. This gives the protein CAIGGGSQPQHF.

The DNA for the CDR3 is TGTGCCTGGGAAGGACAGTGGAATTCACCCCTCCACTTT. It specifies CAWEGQWNSPLHF. The chain carries TRBV30 and TRBJ1-6; D perhaps matches TRBD1 (6 bases). The CDR3 length is 13 residues. CDR1 is GTSNPN, CDR2 SVGIG, per germline (reference sequence). Trimming cost V 5 bases and J 7 bases, with 12 bases left between them. Drawing the rest from reference TRBV30 and TRBJ1-6, the complete variable domain is SQTIHQWPATLVQPVGSPLSLECTVEGTSNPNLYWYRQAAGRGLQLLFYSVGIGQISSEVPQNLSASRPQDRQFILSSKKLLLSDSGFYLCAWEGQWNSPLHFGNGTRLTVT.

Turning to this clone: Additional DNA sequences in this sample encode the identical CDR3. This chain links TRBV5-1 with TRBJ2-5; D remains ambiguous. The length of the CDR3 is 11 residues. Germline CDR1 reads SGHRS; CDR2 reads YFSETQ. V lost 5 bases and J 3 bases, leaving 5 bases between the germline ends. CDR3 nucleotide sequence: TGCGCCAGCAGTCTTAAAGAGACCCAGTACTTC. Encoded protein: CASSLKETQYF. The full variable domain, rest sourced from reference TRBV5-1 and TRBJ2-5, is KAGVTQTPRYLIKTRGQQVTLSCSPISGHRSVSWYQQTPGQGLQFLFEYFSETQRNKGNFPGRFSGRQFSNSRSEMNVSTLELGDSALYLCASSLKETQYFGPGTRLLVL.

In this sample, this clone turned up once. The gene calls are TRBV27 and TRBJ2-1; D is perhaps TRBD1 (5 bases). V lost 2 bases, J lost 4 bases, and 21 bases lay in between. Per the germline V gene, CDR1 is MNHEY and CDR2 is SMNVEV (reference sequence). This CDR3 is 18 amino acids long. The CDR3 DNA sequence: TGTGCCAGCAGTTTAATAGGTAGGGGCTCCGCAGGGTACAATGAGCAGTTCTTC. Protein product: CASSLIGRGSAGYNEQFF.

This clone is a singleton in its sample. The V gene is TRBV28, the J gene TRBJ1-2, with D perhaps matching TRBD1 (6 bases). The germline V and J ends were trimmed by 1 base and 7 bases, with 10 bases remaining between them. The CDR3 extends over 13 amino acids. In germline, CDR1 is MDHEN, CDR2 SYDVKM. CDR3 DNA: TGTGCCAGCAGTTTATCCAGGGGAGGTGGCTACACCTTC. This translates into CASSLSRGGGYTF.

The chain employs TRBV28 and TRBJ2-3; 13 bases are shared with TRBD2. In germline, CDR1 is MDHEN, CDR2 SYDVKM. J gave up 4 bases and V 6 bases, and 4 bases lay outside the gene matches. The CDR3 sequence is 15 residues long. This CDR3 reads CASRLAGGGPDTQYF. CDR3 DNA sequence: TGTGCCAGCAGACTAGCGGGGGGGGGTCCAGATACGCAGTATTTT.

V and J are TRBV18 and TRBJ2-7, with D uncertain. Germline CDR1 and CDR2: KGHSH and LQKENI. V was cut by 2 bases and J by 5 bases, with 16 bases left in between. CDR3 length: 15 residues. The CDR3 DNA reads TGTGCCAGCTCACCAGGGCAAGCCGAAACCCACGAGCAGTACTTC. Amino acids: CASSPGQAETHEQYF.

The chain is built from TRBV7-6 and TRBJ2-2; a weak D match, TRBD1 (5 bases). V lost 5 bases and J 3 bases, leaving 13 bases between the germline ends. There are 15 residues in the CDR3. Germline V gene lookup returns CDR1 SGHVS and CDR2 FNYEAQ. The CDR3 loop reads CASSGEGVYTGELFF. In nucleotides, the CDR3 is TGTGCCAGCAGCGGCGAAGGGGTCTACACCGGGGAGCTGTTTTTT.

Written as DNA, the CDR3 is TGTGCCAGCAGCCAAGATATTAGCGGGAGGGCAGATACGCAGTATTTT. Encoded protein: CASSQDISGRADTQYF. The chain employs TRBV4-2 and TRBJ2-3; 11 bases match TRBD2. CDR3 length: 16 residues. Trimming removed 0 bases from V and 4 bases from J; junction bases left unmatched: 3. Per germline, CDR1 LGHNA and CDR2 YNFKEQ.

This CDR3 reads CATSREPQGANTGELFF. DNA of the CDR3: TGTGCCACCAGCAGAGAACCCCAGGGGGCGAACACCGGGGAGCTGTTTTTT. J is TRBJ2-2 and V is TRBV15; 7 nucleotides align to TRBD1. The germline CDR1 and CDR2 sequences are LNHNV and YYDKDF (reference sequence). V was pared by 0 bases and J by 0 bases, with 4 bases of the junction left unmatched. The CDR3 is 17 residues long.

A note on this clone: Other DNA sequences in this sample translate to the same CDR3. This sequence joins TRBV28 and TRBJ1-4; 8 bases are shared with TRBD1. V was clipped by 9 bases and J by 5 bases; unmatched bases: 2. The CDR3 extends over 12 amino acids. Germline CDR1 and CDR2: MDHEN and SYDVKM. The DNA for the CDR3 is TGTGCCAGTAGACAGGGGAATGAAAAACTGTTTTTT. As protein: CASRQGNEKLFF.

In this sample, this clone turned up once. The chain is built from TRBV6-6 and TRBJ2-7; 8 bases match TRBD1. Germline V gives CDR1 MNHNY, CDR2 SVGAGI (reference sequence). CDR3 length equals 12 residues. V was clipped by 10 bases and J by 1 base; unmatched bases: 3. The CDR3 sequence is CATRQGSYEQYF. The CDR3 bases are TGTGCCACTCGACAGGGGTCCTACGAGCAGTACTTC.

The gene calls are TRBV5-1 and TRBJ1-1, with a tentative D call TRBD1 (6 bases). This CDR3 has 17 amino acids. CDR1 is SGHRS, CDR2 YFSETQ, per germline. Trimming stripped 0 bases from V and 3 bases from J, with 18 bases between. Here the CDR3 DNA reads TGCGCCAGCAGCTTGGGAAGATCTGCGGGGGCGGACACTGAAGCTTTCTTT. Amino acids: CASSLGRSAGADTEAFF.

The rearrangement joins TRBV9 to TRBJ2-2; 11 positions match TRBD2. J gave up 5 bases and V 5 bases, and 5 bases lay outside the gene matches. Germline-derived CDR1 and CDR2 are SGDLS and YYNGEE. The CDR3 consists of 15 residues. In DNA form, the CDR3 reads TGTGCCAGCAGAGCCCTAGCGGGAGGAACCGGGGAGCTGTTTTTT. It yields the protein CASRALAGGTGELFF.

The chain uses TRBV28 and TRBJ1-5; 9 nucleotides match TRBD1. Germline V gene data show CDR1 as MDHEN and CDR2 as SYDVKM. The V segment lost 5 bases and the J segment 6 bases; nucleotides outside the gene matches: 14. CDR3 length: 17 residues. The CDR3 here is CASSVPGGTGFGQPQHF. CDR3 DNA: TGTGCCAGCAGTGTGCCGGGGGGGACAGGGTTTGGTCAGCCCCAGCATTTT.

This clone was observed a few times. Other DNA sequences in this specimen translate into the identical CDR3. The chain combines TRBV7-3 with TRBJ2-3; tentatively, D is TRBD2 (6 bases). This CDR3 contains 14 residues. Germline V gene lookup returns CDR1 SGHTA and CDR2 FQGTGA. V was clipped by 2 bases and J by 0 bases, with 6 bases between them. The CDR3 reads CASSLGTSTDTQYF. The DNA of the CDR3 is TGTGCCAGCAGCTTAGGGACTAGCACAGATACGCAGTATTTT.

V usage is TRBV7-3 and J usage is TRBJ2-1; maybe TRBD1 (6 bases). The germline gives CDR1 SGHTA, CDR2 FQGTGA. Trimming removed 5 bases at V and 7 bases at J, with 18 bases between. The CDR3 covers 15 residues. The CDR3: CASSPTGSSSNEQFF. CDR3 coding DNA: TGTGCCAGCAGCCCAACAGGGTCGTCTAGTAATGAGCAGTTCTTC.

The CDR3 DNA follows: TGTGCCAGCAGTTACTCTAGCGGGAGTGGGTACGAGCAGTACTTC. Encoded protein: CASSYSSGSGYEQYF. The V gene is TRBV6-5, the J gene TRBJ2-7, with 9 bases that match TRBD2. With 0 bases clipped from V and 4 bases from J, the junction kept 4 bases outside the gene matches. The CDR3 runs 15 residues. Looked up from germline, CDR1 is MNHEY and CDR2 is SVGAGI.